This entry lists 17 T cell receptor beta chains sequenced from one sample in a study of identical twins. From the 5' RACE reads, TCRdb called clonotypes with MiXCR, one entry per CDR3 protein. Of 600,000 to 800,000 distinct CDR3 sequences listed, 21% are singletons. These same data were also listed under a study on T cells expressing NK-cell markers.

Source material: PBMCs. These receptor sequences come from a young woman in good health.

This chain links TRBV5-5 with TRBJ2-1; 7 nucleotides align to TRBD2. This CDR3 has 15 amino acids. J was trimmed by 2 bases and V by 7 bases; bases with no gene match: 9. Per germline, CDR1 SGHKS and CDR2 YYEKEE (reference sequence). The CDR3 coding sequence is TGTGCCAGCGAAACCTCTAGCGGAGCCTACAATGAGCAGTTCTTC. Translating gives CASETSSGAYNEQFF. The whole variable domain, remainder taken from reference TRBV5-5 and TRBJ2-1, is DAGVTQSPTHLIKTRGQQVTLRCSPISGHKSVSWYQQVLGQGPQFIFQYYEKEERGRGNFPDRFSARQFPNYSSELNVNALLLGDSALYLCASETSSGAYNEQFFGPGTRLTVL.

The table lists this clonotype with a few counts. The chain links TRBV29-1 to TRBJ2-7; D is ambiguous. The CDR3 runs 11 residues. V lost 3 bases and J lost 0, with 3 bases in between. Germline CDR1 reads SQVTM; CDR2 reads ANQGSEA. The CDR3 is CSVDVSYEQYF. The DNA of the CDR3 is TGCAGCGTTGACGTCTCCTACGAGCAGTACTTC.

Only a few counts were recorded for this clonotype. CDR3 DNA: TGTGCCAGCAGCCCCGGGACAGGGGGCTCTCTATTCCAAGAGACCCAGTACTTC. It encodes CASSPGTGGSLFQETQYF. This chain connects TRBV4-2 to TRBJ2-5; 12 positions match TRBD1. CDR3 size: 18 residues. From germline, CDR1 is LGHNA and CDR2 YNFKEQ. The J segment lost 1 base and the V segment lost 4 bases, leaving 10 bases of the junction unmatched.

In its sample, this clonotype was seen a few times. The chain combines TRBV20-1 with TRBJ2-1, with a tentative D call TRBD1 (6 bases). Trimming took 6 bases from V and 3 from J, leaving 15 bases between them. Germline V gene sequence: CDR1 DFQATT, CDR2 SNEGSKA (reference sequence). The CDR3 loop spans 14 amino acids. CDR3 protein: CSARDTVNYNEQFF. DNA of the CDR3: TGCAGTGCCCGGGACACAGTGAACTACAATGAGCAGTTCTTC.

The table lists this clonotype with many counts. One end of the junction varies from germline; a read error may be responsible. The gene calls are TRBV6-5 and TRBJ2-7; 8 bases agree with TRBD1. In germline, CDR1 is MNHEY, CDR2 SVGAGI. The CDR3 is 11 residues long. CDR3 in DNA: TGCGCCAGCGGACAGGGCTACGAGCAGTACTTC. Residues: CASGQGYEQYF.

This clonotype is a singleton in its sample. CDR3 nucleotides: TGCAGTGCTACTCCCAGCGGGGGTAAGGAGACCCAGTACTTC. This codes for CSATPSGGKETQYF. The chain uses TRBV20-1 and TRBJ2-5, with TRBD2 matching over 8 bases. This CDR3 region has 14 residues. V was clipped by 4 bases and J by 5 bases; unmatched bases: 9. Per the germline V gene, CDR1 is DFQATT and CDR2 is SNEGSKA (reference sequence).

J is TRBJ2-7 and V is TRBV3-1, with D perhaps matching TRBD1 or TRBD2 (6 bases each). The CDR3 length is 20 residues. Germline V gene lookup returns CDR1 LGHDT and CDR2 YNNKEL (reference sequence). V was clipped by 4 bases and J by 3 bases, with 31 bases between them. The CDR3 coding sequence is TGTGCCAGCAGCCTAAAGGCCCTTTTCGGGGGCTTGTTCTATCTCTACGAGCAGTACTTC. Translated: CASSLKALFGGLFYLYEQYF.

The V call is TRBV7-9, the J call TRBJ2-7; tentative D call: TRBD2 (5 bases). CDR1 and CDR2 from the germline V gene are SEHNR and FQNEAQ (reference sequence). Trimming removed 3 bases from V and 4 bases from J, with 13 bases in between. The length of the CDR3 is 14 residues. The CDR3 region is CASSFEDSSYEQYF. CDR3 DNA sequence: TGTGCCAGCAGCTTCGAGGACTCCTCGTACGAGCAGTACTTC.

V and J are TRBV5-1 and TRBJ2-5; D remains ambiguous. The CDR3 sequence is 13 residues long. With 0 bases removed from V and 7 bases from J, the gap between germline ends came to 10 bases. Germline CDR1 SGHRS, CDR2 YFSETQ. The CDR3 DNA is TGCGCCAGCAGCTTGGACGGCCTTTTGACCCAGTACTTC. Amino acid sequence: CASSLDGLLTQYF.

This sequence joins TRBV4-3 and TRBJ2-1, with TRBD2 matching over 14 bases. This CDR3 is 19 amino acids long. CDR1 is LGHNA, CDR2 YSLEER, per germline. V shed 4 bases, J shed 0 bases, and the junction held 8 bases outside the gene matches. The CDR3 sequence is CASSRKRGTSGSSYNEQFF. CDR3 coding DNA: TGCGCCAGCAGCCGAAAAAGGGGGACTAGCGGGAGCTCCTACAATGAGCAGTTCTTC.

The chain joins TRBV2 to TRBJ2-3; D is perhaps TRBD1 or TRBD2 (5 bases each). CDR3 length equals 12 residues. The V gene lost 6 bases and the J gene lost 6 bases, with 10 bases spanning the gap. Looked up from germline, CDR1 is SNHLY and CDR2 is FYNNEI. This CDR3 reads CASRGERDTQYF. CDR3 coding DNA: TGTGCCAGCAGGGGGGAAAGGGATACGCAGTATTTT. Full variable domain (remainder filled in from reference TRBV2 and TRBJ2-3): EPEVTQTPSHQVTQMGQEVILRCVPISNHLYFYWYRQILGQKVEFLVSFYNNEISEKSEIFDDQFSVERPDGSNFTLKIRSTKLEDSAMYFCASRGERDTQYFGPGTRLTVL.

This rearrangement joins TRBV7-2 to TRBJ2-1; tentatively, D is TRBD1 (6 bases). CDR1 is SGHTA and CDR2 is FQGNSA in the germline V gene. The CDR3 is 15 residues long. V was pared by 5 bases and J by 5 bases, with 16 bases between. Here the CDR3 DNA reads TGTGCCAGCAGCGCCGACAGGACGCTCCACAATGAGCAGTTCTTC. It yields the protein CASSADRTLHNEQFF.

V usage is TRBV29-1 and J usage is TRBJ1-4; 9 bases agree with TRBD1. Germline V gene sequence: CDR1 SQVTM, CDR2 ANQGSEA. The CDR3 runs to 13 residues. V shed 5 bases and J 11 bases; nucleotides not matched to a gene: 9. Here the CDR3 reads CSVSMGQGGKLFF. The CDR3 nucleotides read TGCAGCGTTTCGATGGGACAGGGAGGGAAACTGTTTTTT. Combining the CDR3 with reference TRBV29-1 and TRBJ1-4 gives the whole variable domain SAVISQKPSRDICQRGTSLTIQCQVDSQVTMMFWYRQQPGQSLTLIATANQGSEATYESGFVIDKFPISRPNLTFSTLTVSNMSPEDSSIYLCSVSMGQGGKLFFGSGTQLSVL.

The V and J genes are TRBV5-5 and TRBJ2-3, with 10 bases matching TRBD2. Trimming removed 4 bases from V and 2 bases from J; junction bases left unmatched: 10. Per germline, CDR1 SGHKS and CDR2 YYEKEE (reference sequence). This CDR3 is 17 amino acids long. Here the CDR3 DNA reads TGTGCCAGCAGCCCACGGTGGACTAGCGGAGACACAGATACGCAGTATTTT. Translation: CASSPRWTSGDTDTQYF.

A few counts support this clonotype. The J gene is TRBJ2-5, the V gene TRBV4-1; TRBD2 aligns across 8 bases. This CDR3 is built from 16 residues. V lost 4 bases and J lost 5; bases outside the gene matches: 12. CDR1 and CDR2 from the germline V gene are MGHRA and YSYEKL. The CDR3 is CASSPRGGTRQETQYF. The CDR3 DNA is TGCGCCAGCAGCCCCCGGGGGGGGACTAGACAGGAGACCCAGTACTTC.

Only one count was recorded for this clonotype. The chain joins TRBV27 to TRBJ1-5; D is perhaps TRBD1 (5 bases). The V end lost 6 bases, the J end lost 2 bases, and 11 bases lay between the germline ends. The CDR3 totals 14 residues. The germline gives CDR1 MNHEY, CDR2 SMNVEV (reference sequence). CDR3: CASRLGGGNQPQHF. CDR3 nucleotide sequence: TGTGCCAGCAGGTTGGGGGGTGGCAATCAGCCCCAGCATTTT.

The rearrangement uses TRBV25-1 and TRBJ2-3; 10 bases fit TRBD2. The CDR3 is 17 amino acids. The germline gives CDR1 MGHDK, CDR2 SYGVNS. Trimming took 4 bases from V and 1 from J; bases not matched to a gene: 8. The CDR3 reads CASSGLAGAFGTDTQYF. The CDR3 DNA reads TGTGCCAGCAGTGGGCTAGCGGGAGCTTTTGGCACAGATACGCAGTATTTT.